This T cell receptor (beta chain) was recovered during a study of T cell changes during pregnancy in multiple sclerosis. Here immunoSEQ multiplex PCR was the method, and the copy in TCRdb shows in-frame clones only, minus some. The table shows about 50,000 clones, with approximately 92% occurring only once. The CDR3 extends over 15 amino acids. Between the trimmed V and J ends, which lost 5 bases and 0 bases, there was a span of 14 bases. CDR1 and CDR2 from the germline V gene are GTSNPN and SVGIG (reference sequence). The clonotype originates from a female donor with multiple sclerosis, enrolled in a pregnancy study. The sequenced sample was CD4+ T cells from peripheral blood mononuclear cells, obtained in the third trimester of pregnancy. The rearrangement uses TRBV30 and TRBJ1-3; a possible D gene is TRBD1 (6 bases). The chain's CDR3 is CAWGGGPRSGNTIYF. The CDR3 region has the DNA TGTGCCTGGGGCGGGGGGCCCCGCTCTGGAAACACCATATATTTT.